This T cell receptor (beta chain) came from a study of CXCR3-negative and CXCR3-positive naive CD8 T cells. As to this clonotype: Its antigen is not identified.

Study outcomes and limitations: Hydrophobicity was higher for TRB CDR3s found in CXCR3-positive naive cells than in CXCR3-negative naive cells. The study found that naive CXCR3-negative and CXCR3-positive cells shared TRBV-TRBJ usage, while memory cells differed.

The sorter processed each CD8+ T cell subset in triplicate at about 320,000 cells apiece. CD45RO-CCR7+CD27+CD95- defined naive CD8+ T cells. It was by 5' RACE with UMI labels that the TRB cDNA libraries were prepared. TCRdb reprocessed the 5' RACE reads and reports one entry per CDR3 protein, with no DNA. This sample lists about 150,000 distinct CDR3 sequences; its ten largest clones have over 0.35%. The CDR3 covers 11 residues. CDR1 SQVTM and CDR2 ANQGSEA come from the germline V gene. Specimen: naive CXCR3+ CD8+ T cells from blood. The subset was: CD45RO-CCR7+CD27+CD95- naive CD8+ T cells expressing CXCR3 (TNR3+). This receptor was taken from a human donor in good health. Some clones in this sample may be carry-over from other donors' samples. The chain is built from TRBV29-1 and TRBJ2-2. The CDR3 here is CSVIRTGELFF.